This T cell receptor beta chain stems from a study of shared clonotypes between healthy human individuals. Whole-study results and caveats: In four donors, around 5% of naive CD4 clonotypes appeared in common.

CDR1 and CDR2 (germline): MRHNA, SNTAGT. CDR3 size: 13 residues. V was cut by 2 bases and J by 5 bases, with 9 bases left in between. Measured with immunoSEQ multiplex PCR; TCRdb has only the in-frame clones, and not every one. This sample carries 2 million to 2.5 million clones, 90% to 97% of them seen once, and the ten largest clones take less than 0.15%. Recent vaccinations or acute infections were absent in the healthy HIV-negative adult donors. As to this clone: What it recognizes is unknown.

This TCR came from a man aged 18 to 35 in good health. What was sequenced was naive CD4+ T cells sorted from blood. As to subset: CD45RA+ positively selected. The chain links TRBV6-4 to TRBJ1-1; possible D gene TRBD1, 5 bases. This chain's CDR3 is CASSDGGGTEAFF. CDR3 bases: TGTGCCAGCAGTGACGGGGGAGGTACTGAAGCTTTCTTT.